One and the same sample provided the 5 T cell receptor beta chains below, sequenced in a study of cytomegalovirus exposure and HLA in healthy donors. This PCR relied on a set of 60 Vbeta primers and 13 Jbeta primers. The data were produced by immunoSEQ multiplex PCR, yet TCRdb's version contains in-frame clones alone and is incomplete. Recorded for this sample: about 44,000 clones. The specimen was PBMCs. Source of these receptors: a male donor in good health and CMV-seronegative.

V usage is TRBV11-2 and J usage is TRBJ2-1; 10 nucleotides align to TRBD2. Germline lookup yields CDR1 SGHAT and CDR2 FQNNGV. This CDR3 comprises 16 residues. V shed 3 bases, J shed 8 bases, and the junction held 10 bases outside the gene matches. Written as DNA, the CDR3 is TGTGCCAGCAGCTTGGGGGCTAGCGGGAGAGTAGATGAGCAGTTCTTC. The encoded protein is CASSLGASGRVDEQFF.

CDR3 loop: CASSYNELNYEQYF. CDR3 bases: TGTGCCAGCAGTTACAACGAGCTCAACTACGAGCAGTACTTC. This sequence joins TRBV6-6 and TRBJ2-7; D remains unclear. Germline CDR1 MNHNY, CDR2 SVGAGI (reference sequence). Trimming cost V 2 bases and J 3 bases, with 11 bases left between them. This CDR3 region has 14 residues.

The chain has TRBV10-3 and TRBJ1-1; no firm D call. The germline CDR1 and CDR2 sequences are ENHRY and SYGVKD. V lost 6 bases and J lost 1, with 18 bases in between. This CDR3 spans 16 amino acids. CDR3 amino acids: CAISPAEGGKNTEAFF. The CDR3 region has the DNA TGTGCCATCAGCCCGGCGGAAGGAGGCAAGAACACTGAAGCTTTCTTT.

This rearrangement joins TRBV7-8 to TRBJ1-1; TRBD1 might be the D (5 bases). V lost 6 bases and J lost 4, with 12 bases in between. Germline CDR1 SGHVS, CDR2 FQNEAQ. This CDR3 contains 13 residues. CDR3 sequence reads: CASRGQGITEAFF. The CDR3 DNA sequence: TGTGCCAGCAGAGGTCAGGGTATCACTGAAGCTTTCTTT.

This sequence joins TRBV14 and TRBJ2-7; D possibly corresponds to TRBD2 (6 bases). Per the germline V gene, CDR1 is SGHDN and CDR2 is FVKESK. The CDR3 runs to 15 residues. Trimming took off 0 bases at V and 1 base at J, with 10 bases between the two ends. In DNA, the CDR3 is TGTGCCAGCAGCCAAGATAAGGGGAGGTCCTACGAGCAGTACTTC. As protein: CASSQDKGRSYEQYF.